The 21 T cell receptor beta chains below all came from one sample that was sequenced in a study of T cell responses to AZD1222 COVID-19 vaccine. Sequencing used immunoSEQ multiplex PCR; TCRdb keeps in-frame clones, though not all of them. The data contain fewer than 100,000 clones, about four fifths of them singletons. The sequences come from peripheral blood, collected 28 days after the second AZD1222 dose. These receptors were collected from an adult who received the AZD1222 COVID-19 vaccine.

The V call is TRBV5-4, the J call TRBJ2-7; D not resolved. V gave up 0 bases and J gave up 2 bases, with 9 bases separating them. The CDR3 length is 14 residues. Germline values: CDR1 SGHNT, CDR2 YYREEE (reference sequence). The CDR3 here is CASSLGGLAYEQYF. The CDR3, as DNA: TGTGCCAGCAGCTTGGGGGGTTTAGCCTACGAGCAGTACTTC.

This clone was recorded a few times. The genes are TRBV4-1 and TRBJ2-7, with 9 bases aligning to TRBD2. The CDR3 is 16 amino acids. J lost 4 bases, V lost 2 bases, and 9 bases had no gene match. The germline CDR1 and CDR2 sequences are MGHRA and YSYEKL. CDR3 amino acids: CASSQTRLAGKYEQYF. The CDR3 DNA is TGCGCCAGCAGCCAAACGCGGCTAGCGGGAAAGTACGAGCAGTACTTC.

The chain combines TRBV27 with TRBJ2-5; 7 nucleotides line up with TRBD2. The junction had 13 bases not matched to a gene; V was cut back by 2 bases and J by 7 bases. CDR1 is MNHEY and CDR2 is SMNVEV in the germline V gene (reference sequence). The CDR3 extends over 16 amino acids. The CDR3 sequence: CASSLNEAGVLRTQYF. CDR3 nucleotide sequence: TGTGCCAGCAGTTTAAATGAGGCGGGAGTCCTGAGGACCCAGTACTTC.

CDR3 protein: CASSLEGAYNEKLFF. Written as DNA, the CDR3 is TGCGCCAGCAGCTTGGAAGGGGCTTATAATGAAAAACTGTTTTTT. The chain joins TRBV5-1 to TRBJ1-4, with D perhaps matching TRBD1 (5 bases). CDR1 SGHRS and CDR2 YFSETQ come from the germline V gene. Trimming pared 0 bases from V and 4 bases from J, leaving 10 bases between. The CDR3 length is 15 residues.

The CDR3 spells CASSQDRRDTQYF. The CDR3 nucleotides are TGTGCCAGCAGCCAAGACCGGCGAGATACGCAGTATTTT. This chain joins TRBV14 and TRBJ2-3, with unresolved D. Trimming took off 0 bases at V and 5 bases at J, with 6 bases between the two ends. The CDR3 has 13 amino acids. Germline V lookup: CDR1 SGHDN, CDR2 FVKESK.

The genes are TRBV3-1 (or the pseudogene TRBV3-2) and TRBJ1-6, with 10 bases that match TRBD1. CDR3 length equals 15 residues. Germline CDR1 and CDR2: LGHDT and YNNKEL (reference sequence). The junction had 1 base not matched to a gene; V was cut back by 1 base and J by 7 bases. The CDR3 spells CASSQGDRGNSPLHF. The CDR3 DNA follows: TGTGCCAGCAGCCAAGGGGACAGGGGAAATTCACCCCTCCACTTT.

The V gene is TRBV3-1 (or the pseudogene TRBV3-2), the J gene TRBJ2-5, with D tentatively TRBD2 (5 bases). From germline, CDR1 is LGHDT and CDR2 YNNKEL (reference sequence). V was clipped by 5 bases and J by 2 bases, with 12 bases between them. The CDR3 has 14 amino acids. The CDR3 DNA follows: TGTGCCAGCAGCTTCAGGACTGTTCAAGAGACCCAGTACTTC. Its translation: CASSFRTVQETQYF.

This chain joins TRBV19 and TRBJ1-1; no clear D. V dropped 5 bases and J dropped 0 bases, with 16 bases sitting between them. Germline CDR1 and CDR2: LNHDA and SQIVND (reference sequence). The CDR3 runs 16 residues. The CDR3 protein is CASSLGLGNLNTEAFF. Here the CDR3 DNA reads TGTGCCAGTAGTTTGGGCCTTGGGAATTTGAACACTGAAGCTTTCTTT.

The V call is TRBV27, the J call TRBJ2-2; 7 nucleotides agree with TRBD2. This CDR3 has 15 amino acids. CDR1 is MNHEY and CDR2 is SMNVEV in the germline V gene (reference sequence). Trimming took 4 bases from V and 7 from J; bases not matched to a gene: 9. The DNA of the CDR3 is TGTGCCAGCAGTTCCTCCGGGACTACGGGCGGGGAGCTGTTTTTT. Translation gives CASSSSGTTGGELFF.

The genes are TRBV19 and TRBJ1-5; 7 positions match TRBD1. Per the germline V gene, CDR1 is LNHDA and CDR2 is SQIVND (reference sequence). The J segment lost 0 bases and the V segment lost 6 bases, leaving 5 bases of the junction unmatched. The CDR3 is made up of 15 amino acids. The CDR3 spells CASRNRGNSNQPQHF. The CDR3 DNA follows: TGTGCCAGTAGAAACAGGGGTAATAGCAATCAGCCCCAGCATTTT.

The V call is TRBV3-1 (or the pseudogene TRBV3-2), the J call TRBJ2-2; 8 bases fit TRBD1. The CDR3 extends over 14 amino acids. Germline CDR1 LGHDT, CDR2 YNNKEL (reference sequence). V was clipped by 0 bases and J by 6 bases; unmatched bases: 0. CDR3 amino acids: CASSQEQGAGELFF. CDR3 DNA sequence: TGTGCCAGCAGCCAAGAACAGGGGGCCGGGGAGCTGTTTTTT.

V gene TRBV5-4 combines with J gene TRBJ2-7; 7 bases are a match to TRBD2. Germline V gene lookup returns CDR1 SGHNT and CDR2 YYREEE (reference sequence). With 0 bases clipped from V and 0 bases from J, the junction kept 3 bases outside the gene matches. The CDR3 extends over 15 amino acids. In DNA form, the CDR3 reads TGTGCCAGCAGCTTGGACCAGCGGGGCTCCTACGAGCAGTACTTC. Protein product: CASSLDQRGSYEQYF.

The chain carries TRBV30 and TRBJ2-5, with D possibly being TRBD2 (6 bases). V was cut by 1 base and J by 4 bases, with 7 bases left in between. The CDR3 has 12 amino acids. Germline loops: CDR1 GTSNPN, CDR2 SVGIG (reference sequence). CDR3 sequence reads: CAWSGGGETQYF. CDR3 bases: TGTGCCTGGAGTGGGGGAGGAGAGACCCAGTACTTC.

A single count supports this clone. The rearrangement links TRBV6-2 or TRBV6-3 to TRBJ1-1; D gene uncertain. The CDR3 is 19 residues long. CDR1 is MNHEY and CDR2 is SVGEGT in the germline V gene. The V and J ends lost 0 bases and 6 bases respectively, with 26 bases between them. The chain's CDR3 is CASSYSGGLYSTSGAEAFF. CDR3 sequence (DNA): TGTGCCAGCAGTTACTCGGGCGGACTATATTCCACATCCGGCGCTGAAGCTTTCTTT.

This chain uses TRBV7-9 with TRBJ1-2; the D gene is possibly TRBD1 (5 bases). Germline CDR1 SEHNR, CDR2 FQNEAQ (reference sequence). The CDR3 contains 12 residues. Trimming took 7 bases from V and 0 from J, leaving 6 bases between them. CDR3 amino acids: CASTRANYGYTF. Here the CDR3 DNA reads TGTGCCAGCACCAGGGCTAACTATGGCTACACCTTC.

CDR3 sequence reads: CASSHKDTEAFF. The CDR3 DNA reads TGTGCCAGCAGTCACAAGGACACTGAAGCTTTCTTT. The gene calls are TRBV6-2 or TRBV6-3 and TRBJ1-1; D unresolved. This CDR3 spans 12 amino acids. Germline CDR1 MNHEY, CDR2 SVGEGT. Trimming left V 5 bases short and J 3 bases short, with 7 bases between.

The rearrangement uses TRBV7-9 and TRBJ1-1; D not resolved. V lost 4 bases and J 6 bases, leaving 15 bases between the germline ends. CDR1 and CDR2 from the germline V gene are SEHNR and FQNEAQ (reference sequence). CDR3 length: 14 residues. CDR3 DNA: TGTGCCAGCAGCTCCCCATTTGTTGGGTCTGAAGCTTTCTTT. This encodes CASSSPFVGSEAFF.

This sequence joins TRBV9 and TRBJ1-1, with D unclear. The CDR3 extends over 14 amino acids. V was trimmed by 0 bases and J by 3 bases, leaving 9 bases between them. Per germline, CDR1 SGDLS and CDR2 YYNGEE. As DNA, the CDR3 is TGTGCCAGCAGCGTAGAGGGTTGGGACACTGAAGCTTTCTTT. It yields the protein CASSVEGWDTEAFF.

The chain is built from TRBV19 and TRBJ1-3; D gene ambiguous. Trimming took off 8 bases at V and 0 bases at J, with 17 bases between the two ends. CDR1 LNHDA and CDR2 SQIVND come from the germline V gene (reference sequence). This CDR3 has 16 residues. CDR3: CASSMGSFSSGNTIYF. The CDR3 nucleotides are TGTGCCAGTTCTATGGGCAGCTTTAGCTCTGGAAACACCATATATTTT.

V and J are TRBV7-3 and TRBJ2-1, with 8 bases aligning to TRBD2. The ends lost 3 bases at V and 7 bases at J; junction bases unmatched: 11. The V gene's germline CDR1 is SGHTA and CDR2 FQGTGA. The CDR3 runs 16 residues. CDR3 residues: CASSLVERENINEQFF. CDR3 nucleotides: TGTGCCAGCAGCTTGGTCGAGCGGGAGAATATTAATGAGCAGTTCTTC.

In DNA, the CDR3 is TGTGCCTTACGTGGTGGCGCTGGAAACACCATATATTTT. As protein: CALRGGAGNTIYF. V and J are TRBV30 and TRBJ1-3; D is undetermined. Germline V gives CDR1 GTSNPN, CDR2 SVGIG (reference sequence). This CDR3 spans 13 amino acids. The ends were cut back, 7 bases at V and 2 bases at J, with 12 bases in the middle.